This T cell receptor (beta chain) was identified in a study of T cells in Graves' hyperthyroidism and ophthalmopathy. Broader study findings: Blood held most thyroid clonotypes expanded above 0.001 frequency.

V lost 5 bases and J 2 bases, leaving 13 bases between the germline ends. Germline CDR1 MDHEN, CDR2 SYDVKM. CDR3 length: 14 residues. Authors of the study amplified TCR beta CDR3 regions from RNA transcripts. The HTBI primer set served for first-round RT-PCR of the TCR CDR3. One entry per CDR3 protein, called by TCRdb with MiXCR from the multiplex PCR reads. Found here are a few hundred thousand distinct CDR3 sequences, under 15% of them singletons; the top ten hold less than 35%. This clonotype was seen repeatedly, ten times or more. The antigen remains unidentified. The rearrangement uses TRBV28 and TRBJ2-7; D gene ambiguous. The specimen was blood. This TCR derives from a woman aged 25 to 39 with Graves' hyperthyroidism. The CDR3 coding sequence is TGTGCCAGCAGTCTCCACACTACTGCCTACGAGCAGTACTTC. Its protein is CASSLHTTAYEQYF.